The entry below gives a single TCR beta chain sequence along with its context. Its antigen is as yet unknown. The sample belongs to a study of T cells after yellow fever vaccination. The study, taken as a whole, reports: In post-booster samples, most primary-vaccination clones reappeared (approximately 96% CD4, approximately 91% CD8).

J lost 6 bases, V lost 2 bases, and 5 bases had no gene match. CDR1 SGHRS and CDR2 YFSETQ come from the germline V gene. CDR3 length: 13 amino acids. UMIs and a universal primer site were added when TCR cDNA was made by 5'RACE template switching. TCRdb analysed the 5' RACE reads with MiXCR anew, one entry per CDR3 protein. This table holds fewer than 450,000 distinct CDR3 sequences, 11% found once. This TCR derives from a young man who received the YFV17D yellow fever vaccine. The starting material was PBMCs, obtained on the day of the first yellow fever vaccination. V gene TRBV5-1 combines with J gene TRBJ2-7, with TRBD1 identical over 7 bases. The DNA for the CDR3 is TGCGCCAGCAGCTTTAACAGGGGCGGCGAGCAGTACTTC. This encodes CASSFNRGGEQYF.